Listed here are 10 T cell receptor beta chains from one sample, sequenced in a study of blood T cell repertoires in COVID-19. Data came from immunoSEQ multiplex PCR; TCRdb stores just in-frame clones and leaves some out. The sample shows roughly 130,000 clones, approximately 84% of them seen only once. The sample was PBMCs or T cells enriched from blood (not recorded which). These receptors came from a woman aged 45-59 years with acute COVID-19.

The DNA for the CDR3 is TGCGCCAGCAGCCAAGAGGGGACTGGGGGCACAGATACGCAGTATTTT. It is translated as CASSQEGTGGTDTQYF. This rearrangement joins TRBV4-3 to TRBJ2-3; the D gene is possibly TRBD2 (6 bases). Trimming cost V 0 bases and J 1 base, with 11 bases left between them. The CDR3 length is 16 residues. The germline CDR1 and CDR2 sequences are LGHNA and YSLEER.

This chain joins TRBV19 and TRBJ2-1; 13 nucleotides align to TRBD2. The CDR3 sequence is 15 residues long. Germline V gene data show CDR1 as LNHDA and CDR2 as SQIVND (reference sequence). Germline trimming cut 4 bases from V and 9 bases from J; bases unmatched to any gene: 6. The CDR3 region is CASSTGLAGVGEQFF. The DNA for the CDR3 is TGTGCCAGTAGTACTGGACTAGCGGGAGTTGGTGAGCAGTTCTTC.

This clone has at least ten counts. The chain links TRBV11-2 to TRBJ2-7; D perhaps matches TRBD2 (6 bases). The V end was cut by 1 base, the J end by 3 bases, with 13 bases between. The germline V gene encodes CDR1 SGHAT and CDR2 FQNNGV. The length of the CDR3 is 15 residues. In DNA, the CDR3 is TGTGCCAGCAGCTTAGTCGGGGGAATCAACTACGAGCAGTACTTC. Its protein product is CASSLVGGINYEQYF.

The V gene is TRBV4-3, the J gene TRBJ1-2, with D possibly being TRBD1 (6 bases). The germline V gene has CDR1 LGHNA and CDR2 YSLEER. The CDR3 covers 13 residues. V gave up 2 bases and J gave up 8 bases, with 12 bases separating them. The DNA of the CDR3 is TGCGCCAGCAGCCAAACAGGGTCTTGGGGCTACACCTTC. As protein: CASSQTGSWGYTF.

This rearrangement joins TRBV9 to TRBJ1-1; D might be TRBD1 (5 bases). Germline lookup yields CDR1 SGDLS and CDR2 YYNGEE. This CDR3 contains 13 residues. V lost 3 bases to trimming and J lost 4 bases, with 10 bases between them. The CDR3 spells CASSAFDSTEAFF. Written as DNA, the CDR3 is TGTGCCAGCAGCGCCTTTGACAGCACTGAAGCTTTCTTT. The full variable domain, completed using reference TRBV9 and TRBJ1-1, is DSGVTQTPKHLITATGQRVTLRCSPRSGDLSVYWYQQSLDQGLQFLIQYYNGEERAKGNILERFSAQQFPDLHSELNLSSLELGDSALYFCASSAFDSTEAFFGQGTRLTVV.

V usage is TRBV5-8 and J usage is TRBJ1-5, with D uncertain. Germline V gives CDR1 SGHTS, CDR2 YDEGEE. The V end lost 2 bases, the J end lost 7 bases, and 13 bases lay between the germline ends. This CDR3 is built from 14 residues. CDR3 protein: CASSLLDGVQPQHF. The CDR3 DNA reads as TGTGCCAGCAGCTTACTGGACGGGGTACAGCCCCAGCATTTT.

The chain recombines TRBV27 with TRBJ1-6, with TRBD1 matching 10 bases. The CDR3 loop spans 15 amino acids. With V trimmed by 4 bases and J by 14 bases, 11 bases remained unmatched. CDR1 is MNHEY and CDR2 is SMNVEV in the germline V gene (reference sequence). The DNA for the CDR3 is TGTGCCAGCAGTTGGGGGGGACAGGGGATCACGACCCTCCACTTT. Translated: CASSWGGQGITTLHF.

This clone was picked up a small number of times. The chain has TRBV2 and TRBJ1-3, with D maybe TRBD1 (5 bases). The CDR3 is 15 amino acids. V gave up 4 bases and J gave up 0 bases, with 10 bases separating them. Germline loops: CDR1 SNHLY, CDR2 FYNNEI. DNA for the CDR3: TGTGCCAGCAGTGGAGACAGTATCTCTGGAAACACCATATATTTT. It translates to CASSGDSISGNTIYF.

The rearrangement joins TRBV10-3 to TRBJ2-4; 13 bases are a match to TRBD2. Germline V gives CDR1 ENHRY, CDR2 SYGVKD. J lost 1 base, V lost 1 base, and 10 bases had no gene match. The CDR3 has 20 amino acids. For the CDR3, the DNA is TGTGCCATCAGTGAGTTGCGGACTAGCGGGAGTGAGGGGGCCAAAAACATTCAGTACTTC. Translation: CAISELRTSGSEGAKNIQYF.

The gene calls are TRBV10-3 and TRBJ1-2; D not certain. CDR1 and CDR2 (germline): ENHRY, SYGVKD. V was clipped by 0 bases and J by 7 bases, with 6 bases between them. CDR3 length equals 12 residues. The CDR3 DNA follows: TGTGCCATCAGTGAGTCCCAGGCTGGCTACACCTTC. It yields the protein CAISESQAGYTF.